These T cell receptor beta chains were read from a single sample in a study of blood T cell repertoires in COVID-19. Generated by immunoSEQ multiplex PCR, the TCRdb table keeps only in-frame clones and is missing some. The sample records around 250,000 clones, approximately 84% being singletons. Sequencing used PBMCs or T cells enriched from blood (not recorded which). The source is a man aged 50-60 years who had recovered from COVID-19. Both conserved end residues are part of each CDR3. Each record gives: J gene, V gene, D gene, clone size, CDR3 DNA, CDR3 protein. A D gene is named only where the DNA matches it firmly. Rows give clone size only sometimes, using once, few, many, or a class for an expanded clone.

TRBJ1-1 | TRBV7-8 | - | once | TGTGCCAGCAGCTCCCCGGGGGGTTTGAACACTGAAGCTTTCTTT | CASSSPGGLNTEAFF
TRBJ2-7 | TRBV21-1 | - | - | TGTGCCAGCAGCAAATTCCGCAGGGAACCCCACGAGCAGTACTTC | CASSKFRREPHEQYF
TRBJ1-2 | TRBV2 | TRBD1 | - | TGTGCCAGCAGTGAGGACAGGATGGCCGGCTACACCTTC | CASSEDRMAGYTF
TRBJ2-3 | TRBV15 | TRBD2 | once | TGTGCCACCAACCCAGCCAGCGGGAGAGCAGATACGCAGTATTTT | CATNPASGRADTQYF
TRBJ2-1 | TRBV19 | TRBD1 | - | TGTGCCAGTAGCAAAACGCGGACAGGGGGCTTTCCCGTATTGAATGAGCAGTTCTTC | CASSKTRTGGFPVLNEQFF
TRBJ1-5 | TRBV6-1 | - | - | TGTGCCAGCAGTGAAGTCTTGGCGACTTGGCATTTT | CASSEVLATWHF
TRBJ2-7 | TRBV7-9 | - | many | TGTGCCAGCAGCCCGGGTTCTTTTGGGGAGCAGTACTTC | CASSPGSFGEQYF
TRBJ2-7 | TRBV6-5 | - | - | TGTGCCAGCAGTCCGTACAGGGAGTCCTCCTACGAGCAGTACTTC | CASSPYRESSYEQYF
TRBJ2-1 | TRBV10-3 | - | - | TGTGCCATCAGTGAGGGCCCCACAGTGGGTGAGCAGTTCTTC | CAISEGPTVGEQFF
TRBJ1-3 | TRBV6-5 | - | once | TGTGCCAGCAGCCACCGGGGGAGCGGAAACACCATATATTTT | CASSHRGSGNTIYF
TRBJ1-2 | TRBV27 | TRBD1 | - | TGTGCCAGCAGTCGGGACAGGGGACCCTATGGCTACACCTTC | CASSRDRGPYGYTF
TRBJ2-7 | TRBV19 | TRBD2 | once | TGTGCCAGTAGTATAGGACCCGGGGGGGCCTACGAGCAGTACTTC | CASSIGPGGAYEQYF
TRBJ1-5 | TRBV6-1 | - | - | TGTGCCAGCAGTGAAAACGTAGGACATGGTCAGCCCCAGCATTTT | CASSENVGHGQPQHF
TRBJ1-6 | TRBV3-1/TRBV3-2 | TRBD1 | - | TGTGCCAGCAGCCAAGGGACAGGGGGCTCGGCTAATTCACCCCTCCACTTT | CASSQGTGGSANSPLHF
TRBJ2-7 | TRBV6-5 | - | once | TGTGCCACCCTACAGATCGAATACGAGCAGTACTTC | CATLQIEYEQYF
TRBJ1-2 | TRBV7-8 | TRBD1 | - | TGTGCCAGCAGCTTTAGGACAGGGGGAAACGGTGGCTACACCTTC | CASSFRTGGNGGYTF
TRBJ2-7 | TRBV11-2 | - | - | TGTGCCAGCAGTCGAATATCAGGGAACGAGCAGTACTTC | CASSRISGNEQYF
TRBJ2-5 | TRBV7-2 | - | - | TGTGCCAGCAGCCAGACTAGATTCCAAGAGACCCAGTACTTC | CASSQTRFQETQYF
TRBJ1-1 | TRBV13 | TRBD1 | - | TGTGCCAGCAGCTCCGGACAGGGCGGTACTGAAGCTTTCTTT | CASSSGQGGTEAFF
TRBJ2-6 | TRBV11-3 | - | - | TGTGCCAGCAGCTTGAGTTTTCGTGGTGGGGCCAACGTCCTGACTTTC | CASSLSFRGGANVLTF
TRBJ1-2 | TRBV30 | - | - | TGTGCCTGGAGTGTACTGCAAGCTAACTATGGCTACACCTTC | CAWSVLQANYGYTF
TRBJ2-3 | TRBV5-1 | - | - | TGCGCCAGCAGCAATCGACAAGATACGCAGTATTTT | CASSNRQDTQYF
TRBJ1-5 | TRBV2 | - | - | TGTGCCAGCGAGACACTCCCGGGGGGCAATCAGCCCCAGCATTTT | CASETLPGGNQPQHF
TRBJ2-3 | TRBV9 | TRBD2 | - | TGTGCCAGCAGGGACGGGACTAGCGGGGAAGATACGCAGTATTTT | CASRDGTSGEDTQYF
TRBJ1-5 | TRBV19 | TRBD1 | - | TGTGCCACTCATGGGGACAGGGGGCGAGCCCAGCCCCAGCATTTT | CATHGDRGRAQPQHF
TRBJ2-7 | TRBV27 | TRBD2 | - | TGTGCCAGCAGTTTCCGACTAGCGGGAGCGAGAGAGCAGTACTTC | CASSFRLAGAREQYF
TRBJ1-1 | TRBV29-1 | - | - | TGCAGCGTTGCTCAGGTCGAAGCTTTCTTT | CSVAQVEAFF
TRBJ2-2 | TRBV7-2 | TRBD1 | - | TGTGCCAGCAGCCAATTCCCGGGACAGGGGATCGGGGAGCTGTTTTTT | CASSQFPGQGIGELFF
TRBJ1-2 | TRBV28 | TRBD1 | - | TGTGCCAGCAGAGGACAGGGGCGGGTGAACTATGGCTACACCTTC | CASRGQGRVNYGYTF
TRBJ2-4 | TRBV27 | TRBD1 | - | TGTGCCAGCAGTCCAGGGACAGGGCTGGGTCTAGGAAAAAACATTCAGTACTTC | CASSPGTGLGLGKNIQYF
TRBJ1-3 | TRBV18 | - | - | TGTGCCAGCTCACCCACGGAACAGGGTCTTGGAAACACCATATATTTT | CASSPTEQGLGNTIYF
TRBJ2-2 | TRBV3-1/TRBV3-2 | - | - | TGTGCCAGCAGACGCACCACAGGGATGGGGTACACCGGGGAGCTGTTTTTT | CASRRTTGMGYTGELFF
TRBJ2-3 | TRBV5-4 | TRBD1 | - | TGTGCCAGCAGCTTAGGGGGCCCGCGACACGGCTCAGATACGCAGTATTTT | CASSLGGPRHGSDTQYF
TRBJ2-1 | TRBV6-5 | TRBD1 | - | TGTGCCAGCAGGGCAGGGGGCCCACGATACAATGAGCAGTTCTTC | CASRAGGPRYNEQFF
TRBJ2-7 | TRBV10-1 | TRBD2 | - | TGCGCCAGCAGCGGAGGGACTAGCGGGTACGAGCAGTACTTC | CASSGGTSGYEQYF
TRBJ2-5 | TRBV29-1 | TRBD2 | - | TGCAGCGTGCGTAAGGAAGCGGGAGGTGCCCAGTACTTC | CSVRKEAGGAQYF
TRBJ2-1 | TRBV7-6 | TRBD2 | - | TGTGCCAGCAGCTTTACGGTAGCGGGGACCCTTATGAATGAGCAGTTCTTC | CASSFTVAGTLMNEQFF
TRBJ2-1 | TRBV19 | TRBD2 | once | TGTGCCAGTCGCCCCCGGGGGGGCATCTACAATGAGCAGTTCTTC | CASRPRGGIYNEQFF
TRBJ1-5 | TRBV19 | - | once | TGTGCCAGTAGTGGTTGGGGGCGCGTCAATCAGCCCCAGCATTTT | CASSGWGRVNQPQHF
TRBJ1-5 | TRBV19 | - | - | TGTGCCAGCTCACTCCAGGGTGGCAATCAGCCCCAGCATTTT | CASSLQGGNQPQHF
TRBJ1-2 | TRBV7-8 | - | - | TGTGCCAGCAGCCTGCCTGGAAGGGGTGAGGGCTACACCTTC | CASSLPGRGEGYTF
TRBJ1-1 | TRBV5-6 | - | - | TGTGCCAGCAGCTCCCTTCGGGGACTTAACACTGAAGCTTTCTTT | CASSSLRGLNTEAFF
TRBJ2-7 | TRBV10-2 | TRBD2 | - | TGCGCCAGCAGTGCCCGAGGACTAGCGGGAGCATACGAGCAGTACTTC | CASSARGLAGAYEQYF